What follows is one TCR beta chain and its context. Germline-derived CDR1 and CDR2 are SGHRS and YFSETQ. J lost 0 bases, V lost 7 bases, and 7 bases had no gene match. This CDR3 is 14 amino acids long. The data were taken from a study of blood T cell repertoires in COVID-19. TCRdb's copy holds only in-frame clones and misses some; the assay was immunoSEQ multiplex PCR. The table lists 300,000 to 450,000 clones, 75% to 90% of them singletons. Material: peripheral blood. The receptor's source is a woman between 18 and 29 years old with acute or convalescent COVID-19. The chain joins TRBV5-1 to TRBJ2-7; 7 bases match TRBD2. The CDR3 here is CASSVGGSSYEQYF. The CDR3 DNA sequence: TGCGCCAGCTCCGTGGGAGGGAGCTCCTACGAGCAGTACTTC. The full variable domain, its missing parts supplied by reference TRBV5-1 and TRBJ2-7, is KAGVTQTPRYLIKTRGQQVTLSCSPISGHRSVSWYQQTPGQGLQFLFEYFSETQRNKGNFPGRFSGRQFSNSRSEMNVSTLELGDSALYLCASSVGGSSYEQYFGPGTRLTVT.